The clone carrying this T cell receptor (beta chain) was seen a handful of times. The antigen is undetermined. A single base separates this from a much larger clone, so it may be a read error. In this CDR3 the conserved last residue, phenylalanine or tryptophan, is missing, so a read error is likely. TCRdb ran MiXCR on the multiplex PCR reads and lists one entry per CDR3 protein. The table includes around 130,000 distinct CDR3 sequences, just under 20% detected once. The CDR3 loop spans 14 amino acids. Germline V gives CDR1 SNHLY, CDR2 FYNNEI. V trimming: 7 bases; J trimming: 0 bases; junction bases outside the gene matches: 6. The data derive from a study of breast tumors, draining lymph nodes, adjacent tissues. General study points: Tumor repertoires ranked between lymph nodes and nontumor tissue in diversity, with V and J gene preferences. Findings are consistent with lymph node origin and intratumoral expansion of most tumor T cells.

The lymph nodes were axillary draining lymph nodes from breast cancer patients. The sequenced sample was axillary lymph node tissue. The sequence was collected from a female donor with breast cancer. Some clones in this sample may be carry-over from other donors' samples. This rearrangement joins TRBV2 to TRBJ2-7, with 7 bases that match TRBD1. Here the CDR3 DNA reads TGTGCCAGCAATACAGGGGAACTCTCCTACGAGCAGTACTCC. It encodes CASNTGELSYEQYS.